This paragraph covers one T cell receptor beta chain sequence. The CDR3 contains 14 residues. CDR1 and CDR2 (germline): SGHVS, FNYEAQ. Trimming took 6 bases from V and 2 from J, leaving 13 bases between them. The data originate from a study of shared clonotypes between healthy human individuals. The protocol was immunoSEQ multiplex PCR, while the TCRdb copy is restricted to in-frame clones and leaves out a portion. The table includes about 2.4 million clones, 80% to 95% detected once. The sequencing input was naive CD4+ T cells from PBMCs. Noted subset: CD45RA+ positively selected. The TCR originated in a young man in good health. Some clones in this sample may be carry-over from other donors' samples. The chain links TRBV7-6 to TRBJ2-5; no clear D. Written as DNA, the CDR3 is TGTGCCAGCAGTTTGCCTAATACTCAAGAGACCCAGTACTTC. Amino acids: CASSLPNTQETQYF.